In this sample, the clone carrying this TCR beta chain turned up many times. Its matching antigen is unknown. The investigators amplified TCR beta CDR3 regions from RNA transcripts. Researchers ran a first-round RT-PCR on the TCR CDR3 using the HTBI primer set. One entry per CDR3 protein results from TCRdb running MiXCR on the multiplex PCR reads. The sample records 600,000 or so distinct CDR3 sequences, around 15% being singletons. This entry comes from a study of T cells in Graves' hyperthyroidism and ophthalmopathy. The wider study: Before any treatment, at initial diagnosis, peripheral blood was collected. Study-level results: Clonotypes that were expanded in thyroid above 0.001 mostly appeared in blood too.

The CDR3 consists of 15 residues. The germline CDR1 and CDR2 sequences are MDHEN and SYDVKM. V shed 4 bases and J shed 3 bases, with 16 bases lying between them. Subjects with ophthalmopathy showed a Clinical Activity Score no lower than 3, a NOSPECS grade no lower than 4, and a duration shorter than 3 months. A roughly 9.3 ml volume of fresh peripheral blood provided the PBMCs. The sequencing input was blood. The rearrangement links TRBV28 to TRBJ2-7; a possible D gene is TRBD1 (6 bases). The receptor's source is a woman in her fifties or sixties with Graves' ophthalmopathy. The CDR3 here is CASSSAQGRNYEQYF. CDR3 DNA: TGTGCCAGCAGTTCAGCACAGGGTAGGAACTACGAGCAGTACTTC.